The 15 T cell receptor beta chains given below trace back to one sample, sequenced in a study of T cells in Graves' hyperthyroidism and ophthalmopathy. It was RNA transcripts that yielded the amplified TCR beta CDR3 regions. Initially, a first-round RT-PCR of the TCR CDR3 employed the HTBI primer set. From the multiplex PCR reads, TCRdb called clonotypes with MiXCR, one entry per CDR3 protein. Of a few hundred thousand distinct CDR3 sequences in the sample, roughly 13% were seen once. The sequenced sample was blood. The receptor set was obtained from a man aged 30 to 39 with Graves' hyperthyroidism that later progressed to Graves' ophthalmopathy.

The table lists this clonotype with a few counts. The DNA for the CDR3 is TGTGCCAGCAGCCCCCAAGGGACGGGGACGAACACCGGGGAGCTGTTTTTT. Encoded protein: CASSPQGTGTNTGELFF. This rearrangement joins TRBV6-1 to TRBJ2-2, with D possibly being TRBD1 or TRBD2 (5 bases each). The CDR3 is made up of 17 amino acids. Looked up from germline, CDR1 is MNHNS and CDR2 is SASEGT. Trimming removed 6 bases from V and 0 bases from J, with 17 bases in between.

The J gene is TRBJ1-4, the V gene TRBV7-9; D gene unclear. Trimming removed 1 base at V and 3 bases at J, with 6 bases between. The V gene's germline CDR1 is SEHNR and CDR2 FQNEAQ (reference sequence). CDR3 size: 14 residues. The CDR3 DNA reads as TGTGCCAGCAGCTTAGGGACGTCTAATGAAAAACTGTTTTTT. This encodes CASSLGTSNEKLFF.

In this sample, this clonotype turned up a few times. The CDR3 nucleotides are TGTGCCAGTACCCCGACAGGGTTCAATGAGCAGTTCTTC. Protein product: CASTPTGFNEQFF. The gene calls are TRBV19 and TRBJ2-1; TRBD1 agrees at 7 bases. V lost 7 bases to trimming and J lost 6 bases; unmatched junction nucleotides: 6. This CDR3 comprises 13 residues. Germline values: CDR1 LNHDA, CDR2 SQIVND (reference sequence).

This chain links TRBV10-1 with TRBJ2-2; unclear D gene. The CDR3 is 15 residues long. V was trimmed by 4 bases and J by 1 base, leaving 10 bases between them. Germline lookup yields CDR1 WNHNN and CDR2 SYGVQD (reference sequence). CDR3 sequence: CASSGHLKNTGELFF. Written as DNA, the CDR3 is TGCGCCAGCAGTGGACACCTAAAGAACACCGGGGAGCTGTTTTTT.

This clonotype has ten or more counts. The gene calls are TRBV12-3 or TRBV12-4 and TRBJ2-1; the match to TRBD1 covers 8 bases. Trimming removed 4 bases from V and 7 bases from J; junction bases left unmatched: 6. This CDR3 spans 14 amino acids. CDR3 loop: CASSSQGAQNEQFF. Written as DNA, the CDR3 is TGTGCCAGCAGTTCTCAGGGGGCGCAGAATGAGCAGTTCTTC.

This clonotype was counted between two and nine times. This chain links TRBV10-3 with TRBJ1-6; 8 bases match TRBD1. Germline V gene data show CDR1 as ENHRY and CDR2 as SYGVKD. This CDR3 is 14 amino acids long. V shed 11 bases and J 5 bases; nucleotides not matched to a gene: 8. Here the CDR3 DNA reads TGTGCCGTGTCCGGACAGGGAGATAATTCACCCCTCCACTTT. This translates into CAVSGQGDNSPLHF.

Ten or more counts support this clonotype. The rearrangement links TRBV7-2 to TRBJ1-2; D unresolved. This CDR3 comprises 15 residues. Trimming took 3 bases from V and 0 from J, leaving 11 bases between them. The V gene's germline CDR1 is SGHTA and CDR2 FQGNSA. CDR3 coding DNA: TGTGCCAGCAGCTTTAGGGCCGGAGCTAACTATGGCTACACCTTC. Protein: CASSFRAGANYGYTF.

This chain joins TRBV9 and TRBJ1-4, with 9 bases fitting TRBD1. The CDR3 is 15 amino acids. Per the germline V gene, CDR1 is SGDLS and CDR2 is YYNGEE. V was clipped by 2 bases and J by 6 bases; unmatched bases: 5. The CDR3, as DNA: TGTGCCAGCAGCGTTCGACAGGGGGAGGATGAAAAACTGTTTTTT. It specifies CASSVRQGEDEKLFF.

The chain carries TRBV3-1 and TRBJ2-1; 11 nucleotides agree with TRBD2. The CDR3 loop spans 16 amino acids. The J segment lost 3 bases and the V segment lost 4 bases, leaving 5 bases of the junction unmatched. The germline CDR1 and CDR2 sequences are LGHDT and YNNKEL (reference sequence). This CDR3 reads CASSPASGGNYNEQFF. CDR3 nucleotides: TGTGCCAGCAGCCCGGCTAGCGGGGGGAACTACAATGAGCAGTTCTTC.

Many counts were recorded for this clonotype. The chain employs TRBV9 and TRBJ1-2; 10 bases are shared with TRBD1. Germline lookup yields CDR1 SGDLS and CDR2 YYNGEE. The CDR3 spans 13 residues. The J segment lost 5 bases and the V segment lost 5 bases, leaving 3 bases of the junction unmatched. CDR3 region: CASRGTGVYGYTF. CDR3 sequence (DNA): TGTGCCAGCAGAGGGACAGGGGTTTATGGCTACACCTTC.

This clonotype was observed once. Possible read error: a much larger clone is one base away. This rearrangement joins TRBV18 to TRBJ1-5; no clear D. Germline V gene data show CDR1 as KGHSH and CDR2 as LQKENI. This CDR3 has 13 residues. Deletions cut 3 bases from V and 5 bases from J, with 8 bases between. CDR3 sequence (DNA): TGTGCCAGCTCACCGGCAGTCTATCAGCCCCAGCATTTT. It translates to CASSPAVYQPQHF.

The chain employs TRBV30 and TRBJ1-2, with D uncertain. Germline CDR1 and CDR2: GTSNPN and SVGIG (reference sequence). V gave up 1 base and J gave up 5 bases, with 11 bases separating them. This CDR3 is built from 13 residues. The CDR3 nucleotides read TGTGCCTGGAGTGCACCGTTATTATATGGCTACACCTTC. Its protein is CAWSAPLLYGYTF.

This clonotype has ten or more counts. The J gene is TRBJ1-2, the V gene TRBV29-1; TRBD1 matches at 10 bases. Per germline, CDR1 SQVTM and CDR2 ANQGSEA. The CDR3 sequence is 15 residues long. With V trimmed by 7 bases and J by 4 bases, 12 bases remained unmatched. Here the CDR3 DNA reads TGCAGCGCCCAACCGACAGGGGGCTTGAGCTATGGCTACACCTTC. This gives the protein CSAQPTGGLSYGYTF.

This clonotype was recorded at least ten times. The CDR3 sequence: CASSLNGGTQYF. Written as DNA, the CDR3 is TGTGCCAGCAGTTTAAATGGCGGTACGCAGTATTTT. The genes are TRBV12-3 or TRBV12-4 and TRBJ2-3; no definite D call. The CDR3 contains 12 residues. V was clipped by 2 bases and J by 8 bases, with 8 bases between them.

This chain links TRBV18 with TRBJ2-7, with TRBD1 identical over 9 bases. Germline loops: CDR1 KGHSH, CDR2 LQKENI. The V segment lost 3 bases and the J segment 5 bases; nucleotides outside the gene matches: 8. The CDR3 is 15 residues long. CDR3 DNA sequence: TGTGCCAGCTCACCTCGGACAGGGGTCCTTAACGAGCAGTACTTC. Protein: CASSPRTGVLNEQYF.